This T cell receptor (beta chain) appears in the sequencing data of a study of shared clonotypes between healthy human individuals. CDR1 is SGHTA and CDR2 is FQGNSA in the germline V gene. V lost 6 bases, J lost 3 bases, and 7 bases stayed unmatched. The CDR3 has 14 amino acids. Partitioning of CD4+ cells yielded a CD45RA+ naive subset and a CD45RA-negative memory subset. Sequenced by immunoSEQ multiplex PCR; TCRdb stores in-frame clones only, minus some. The data contain approximately 2.3 million clones, more than 80% of them seen just once; the ten biggest clones take up 0.39%. Material: naive CD4+ T cells from PBMCs. Described subset: CD45RA+ positively selected. This TCR was sampled from a man aged 18 to 30 in good health. Some clones in this sample may be carry-over from other donors' samples. V is TRBV7-2 and J is TRBJ2-5; TRBD1 aligns across 7 bases. CDR3 protein: CASSFRTGEETQYF. The CDR3 DNA is TGTGCCAGCAGTTTCCGGACAGGAGAAGAGACCCAGTACTTC. Complete variable domain (other parts from reference TRBV7-2 and TRBJ2-5): GAGVSQSPSNKVTEKGKDVELRCDPISGHTALYWYRQSLGQGLEFLIYFQGNSAPDKSGLPSDRFSAERTGGSVSTLTIQRTQQEDSAVYLCASSFRTGEETQYFGPGTRLLVL.